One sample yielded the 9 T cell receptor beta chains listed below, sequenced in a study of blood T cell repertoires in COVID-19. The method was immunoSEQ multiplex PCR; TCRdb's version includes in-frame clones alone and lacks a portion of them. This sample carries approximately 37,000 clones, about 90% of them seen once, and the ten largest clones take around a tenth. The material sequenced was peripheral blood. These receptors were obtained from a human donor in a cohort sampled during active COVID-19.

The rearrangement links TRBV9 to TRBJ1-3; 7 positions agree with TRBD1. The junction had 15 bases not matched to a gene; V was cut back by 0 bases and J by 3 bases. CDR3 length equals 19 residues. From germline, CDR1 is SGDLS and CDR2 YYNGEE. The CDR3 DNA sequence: TGTGCCAGCAGCGTAGCTGACGCGGACAGGACCTTCCTTGGAAACACCATATATTTT. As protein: CASSVADADRTFLGNTIYF.

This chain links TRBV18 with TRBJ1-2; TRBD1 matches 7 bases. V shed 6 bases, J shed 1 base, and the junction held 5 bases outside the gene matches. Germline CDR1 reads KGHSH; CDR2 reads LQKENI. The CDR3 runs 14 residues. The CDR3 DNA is TGTGCCAGCTCCCCGGACAGGCGTAACTATGGCTACACCTTC. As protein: CASSPDRRNYGYTF.

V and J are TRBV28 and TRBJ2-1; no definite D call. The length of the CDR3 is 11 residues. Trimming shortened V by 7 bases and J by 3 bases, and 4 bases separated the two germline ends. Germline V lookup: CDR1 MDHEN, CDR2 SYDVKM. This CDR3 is CASNSYNEQFF. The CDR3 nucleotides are TGTGCCAGCAATAGCTACAATGAGCAGTTCTTC.

CDR3 coding DNA: TGCGCCAGCAGCTGGGGACAGGGGGTGTTGAATGAGCAGTTCTTC. Amino acids: CASSWGQGVLNEQFF. The chain links TRBV5-1 to TRBJ2-1, with 11 bases fitting TRBD1. The CDR3 sequence is 15 residues long. With 3 bases clipped from V and 7 bases from J, the junction kept 6 bases outside the gene matches. Germline loops: CDR1 SGHRS, CDR2 YFSETQ.

The chain's CDR3 is CASSPGTTSGRVAYEQYF. CDR3 nucleotides: TGTGCCAGCAGTCCGGGGACAACTAGCGGGAGAGTAGCCTACGAGCAGTACTTC. The gene calls are TRBV27 and TRBJ2-7; 11 bases are shared with TRBD2. V lost 5 bases, J lost 2 bases, and 14 bases stayed unmatched. The CDR3 is made up of 18 amino acids. Germline-derived CDR1 and CDR2 are MNHEY and SMNVEV (reference sequence).

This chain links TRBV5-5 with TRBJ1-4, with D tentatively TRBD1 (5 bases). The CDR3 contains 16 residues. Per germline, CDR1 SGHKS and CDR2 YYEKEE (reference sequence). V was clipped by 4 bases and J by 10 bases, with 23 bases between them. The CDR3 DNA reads TGTGCCAGCAGCGCAGGACCGGGACGGGGGATCGGAAAACTGTTTTTT. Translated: CASSAGPGRGIGKLFF.

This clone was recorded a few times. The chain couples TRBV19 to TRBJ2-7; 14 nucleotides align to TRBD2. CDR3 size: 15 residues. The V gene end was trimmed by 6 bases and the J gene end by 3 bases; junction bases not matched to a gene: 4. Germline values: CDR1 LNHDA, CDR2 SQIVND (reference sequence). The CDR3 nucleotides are TGTGCCAGTAGGGGGACTAGCGGGAGACACTACGAGCAGTACTTC. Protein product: CASRGTSGRHYEQYF.

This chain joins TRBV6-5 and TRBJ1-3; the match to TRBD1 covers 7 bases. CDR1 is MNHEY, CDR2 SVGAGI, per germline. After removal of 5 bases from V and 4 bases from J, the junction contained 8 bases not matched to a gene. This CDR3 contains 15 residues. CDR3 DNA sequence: TGTGCCAGCAGTAGCAACAGGGGATACGGAAACACCATATATTTT. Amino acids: CASSSNRGYGNTIYF.

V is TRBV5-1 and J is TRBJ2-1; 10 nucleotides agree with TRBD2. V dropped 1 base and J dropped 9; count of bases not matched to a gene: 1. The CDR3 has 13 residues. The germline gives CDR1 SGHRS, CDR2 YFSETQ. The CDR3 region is CASSLPSGSEQFF. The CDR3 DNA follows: TGCGCCAGCAGCTTGCCTAGCGGGAGTGAGCAGTTCTTC. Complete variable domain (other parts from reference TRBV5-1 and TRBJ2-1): KAGVTQTPRYLIKTRGQQVTLSCSPISGHRSVSWYQQTPGQGLQFLFEYFSETQRNKGNFPGRFSGRQFSNSRSEMNVSTLELGDSALYLCASSLPSGSEQFFGPGTRLTVL.